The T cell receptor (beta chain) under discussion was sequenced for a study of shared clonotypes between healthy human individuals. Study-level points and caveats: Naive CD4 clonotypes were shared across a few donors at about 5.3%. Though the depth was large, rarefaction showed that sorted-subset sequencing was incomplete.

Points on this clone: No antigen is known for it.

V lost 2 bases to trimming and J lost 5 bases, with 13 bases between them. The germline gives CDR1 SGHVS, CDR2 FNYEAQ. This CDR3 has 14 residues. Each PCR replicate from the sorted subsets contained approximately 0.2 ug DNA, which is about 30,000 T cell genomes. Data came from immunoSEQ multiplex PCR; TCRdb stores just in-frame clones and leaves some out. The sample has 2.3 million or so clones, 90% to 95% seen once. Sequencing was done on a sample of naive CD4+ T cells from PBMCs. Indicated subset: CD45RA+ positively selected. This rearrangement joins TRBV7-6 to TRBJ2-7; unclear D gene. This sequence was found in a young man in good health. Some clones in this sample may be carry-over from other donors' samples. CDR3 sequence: CASSLKSAVHEQYF. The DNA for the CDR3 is TGTGCCAGCAGCTTAAAGTCGGCTGTCCACGAGCAGTACTTC.